This T cell receptor (beta chain) emerged from a study of T-cell memory formation after mild COVID-19. This clonotype was seen a few times. The antigen is not known. TCR alpha and TCR beta cDNA libraries with sample barcodes and UMIs came from 5'RACE using constant-segment primers. In TCRdb, the 5' RACE reads were re-called with MiXCR into one record per CDR3 protein. This table has 450,000 to 650,000 distinct CDR3 sequences, roughly 17% appearing once. V lost 1 base, J lost 1 base, and 11 bases lay in between. The CDR3 has 15 residues. Germline V gene sequence: CDR1 SGHRS, CDR2 YFSETQ. Study outcomes and limitations: Clones which contracted sat mainly in CM and EM if CD4+, and in EMRA if CD8+. A balance of CD4 and CD8 characterized clones contracting day 15 to 85, whereas later expanders leaned CD4+.

This receptor was taken from an adult woman who had mild COVID-19 (a few samples of this study predate the infection). Cell type and time point are not known. The rearrangement links TRBV5-1 to TRBJ1-1; maybe TRBD1 (6 bases). The sample consisted of PBMCs or a T cell subset sorted from them (not recorded which). CDR3 amino acids: CASSLSQDRNTEAFF. The DNA for the CDR3 is TGCGCCAGCAGCTTGTCCCAGGACAGGAACACTGAAGCTTTCTTT.